Presented here are 19 T cell receptor beta chains from one specimen sequenced in a study of cytomegalovirus exposure and HLA in healthy donors listed by TCRdb under 2017. Library preparation was by the immunoSEQ multiplex PCR assay. For the multiplex PCR, a mixture combining 60 forward primers for TCR Vbeta segments and 13 reverse primers for TCR Jbeta segments was used. This immuneACCESS table, as held by TCRdb, lists in-frame sequences with V and J called but not all clones. Of the missing ones, under half trace to an unresolved V gene in checked studies; the others have no known cause. Across this sample there are about 130,000 clones, with about 80% seen only once. Together, the top ten hold 4.5% to 5.5% of the sample. Sequencing input: PBMCs. Receptor source: a man aged 25-45 years in good health and CMV-seronegative.

The chain is built from TRBV29-1 and TRBJ1-1; TRBD1 matches 10 bases. The CDR3 sequence is 13 residues long. Germline lookup yields CDR1 SQVTM and CDR2 ANQGSEA. Trimming removed 6 bases from V and 1 base from J; junction bases left unmatched: 2. Here the CDR3 DNA reads TGCAGCGTCGACAGGGGGCGGAACACTGAAGCTTTCTTT. Protein sequence: CSVDRGRNTEAFF.

This clone occurred a few times. The CDR3 here is CASSLPPLQGLGGYTF. DNA of the CDR3: TGTGCCAGCAGTTTACCTCCGTTACAGGGGTTGGGTGGCTACACCTTC. This chain links TRBV28 with TRBJ1-2; the match to TRBD1 covers 7 bases. The CDR3 length is 16 residues. Trimming removed 2 bases from V and 7 bases from J; junction bases left unmatched: 13. Germline CDR1 reads MDHEN; CDR2 reads SYDVKM.

The rearrangement links TRBV27 to TRBJ1-1, with D uncertain. This CDR3 has 14 residues. Trimming pared 6 bases from V and 4 bases from J, leaving 15 bases between. The germline V gene has CDR1 MNHEY and CDR2 SMNVEV (reference sequence). The CDR3 region is CASRDLGSGTEAFF. CDR3 bases: TGTGCCAGCAGGGACTTAGGTTCTGGCACTGAAGCTTTCTTT.

The rearrangement links TRBV15 to TRBJ1-6; 8 nucleotides agree with TRBD1. The CDR3 is 15 residues long. V lost 4 bases, J lost 5 bases, and 4 bases stayed unmatched. Germline CDR1 is LNHNV and CDR2 is YYDKDF (reference sequence). CDR3 in amino acids: CATSTDRGNNSPLHF. In DNA form, the CDR3 reads TGTGCCACCAGCACCGACAGGGGTAATAATTCACCCCTCCACTTT.

This clone turned up a few times. The V gene is TRBV7-9, the J gene TRBJ2-5, with D perhaps TRBD2 (5 bases). Germline V lookup: CDR1 SEHNR, CDR2 FQNEAQ (reference sequence). Trimming shortened V by 6 bases and J by 0 bases, and 14 bases separated the two germline ends. The CDR3 length is 15 residues. The CDR3 reads CASRNNEDYQETQYF. DNA for the CDR3: TGTGCCAGCAGAAACAACGAGGACTACCAAGAGACCCAGTACTTC.

The CDR3 sequence is CASSQVRVGGDEQFF. CDR3 DNA: TGCGCCAGCAGCCAAGTCAGGGTAGGAGGGGATGAGCAGTTCTTC. This chain uses TRBV4-3 with TRBJ2-1, with D possibly matching TRBD2 (6 bases). Germline V gene sequence: CDR1 LGHNA, CDR2 YSLEER. V gave up 1 base and J gave up 8 bases, with 15 bases separating them. This CDR3 spans 15 amino acids.

J is TRBJ1-5 and V is TRBV6-1; D gene uncertain. The length of the CDR3 is 12 residues. V lost 6 bases to trimming and J lost 6 bases, with 9 bases between them. Looked up from germline, CDR1 is MNHNS and CDR2 is SASEGT. The CDR3 spells CASRAWSQPQHF. For the CDR3, the DNA is TGTGCCAGCAGGGCATGGAGTCAGCCCCAGCATTTT.

This rearrangement joins TRBV4-3 to TRBJ2-7; D might be TRBD2 (5 bases). This CDR3 has 16 amino acids. Germline CDR1 and CDR2: LGHNA and YSLEER. Trimming took 1 base from V and 3 from J, leaving 16 bases between them. The CDR3 region has the DNA TGCGCCAGCAGCCAAGGCCGACCGGGGTATGACTACGAGCAGTACTTC. Its translation: CASSQGRPGYDYEQYF.

This chain joins TRBV15 and TRBJ2-3, with a possible D match to TRBD2 (7 bases). V gave up 0 bases and J gave up 0 bases, with 19 bases separating them. There are 19 residues in the CDR3. From germline, CDR1 is LNHNV and CDR2 YYDKDF (reference sequence). CDR3 region: CATSRDDGRGRLSTDTQYF. DNA for the CDR3: TGTGCCACCAGCAGAGATGACGGGCGGGGGCGACTTAGCACAGATACGCAGTATTTT.

The chain carries TRBV7-2 and TRBJ2-2; TRBD1 is a possible D gene (6 bases). Germline V gene data show CDR1 as SGHTA and CDR2 as FQGNSA. V was pared by 7 bases and J by 5 bases, with 17 bases between. The CDR3 consists of 15 residues. For the CDR3, the DNA is TGTGCCAGCACCCACCCGTGGGGGACAACCGGGGAGCTGTTTTTT. This translates into CASTHPWGTTGELFF.

This chain connects TRBV19 to TRBJ1-1, with 11 nucleotides matching TRBD1. The CDR3 runs to 19 residues. Trimming removed 5 bases from V and 0 bases from J; junction bases left unmatched: 14. Per the germline V gene, CDR1 is LNHDA and CDR2 is SQIVND (reference sequence). CDR3 sequence: CASSASRDRGTNMNTEAFF. CDR3 in DNA: TGTGCCAGTAGTGCTTCTCGGGACAGGGGGACTAATATGAACACTGAAGCTTTCTTT. Drawing the rest from reference TRBV19 and TRBJ1-1, the complete variable domain is DGGITQSPKYLFRKEGQNVTLSCEQNLNHDAMYWYRQDPGQGLRLIYYSQIVNDFQKGDIAEGYSVSREKKESFPLTVTSAQKNPTAFYLCASSASRDRGTNMNTEAFFGQGTRLTVV.

The chain links TRBV2 to TRBJ2-7, with D uncertain. V shed 7 bases and J shed 3 bases, with 13 bases lying between them. This CDR3 spans 13 amino acids. CDR1 SNHLY and CDR2 FYNNEI come from the germline V gene. CDR3 nucleotides: TGTGCCAGCAAACACAGCTTCCTCTACGAGCAGTACTTC. This sequence encodes CASKHSFLYEQYF. Together with reference TRBV2 and TRBJ2-7, the CDR3 gives the full variable domain: EPEVTQTPSHQVTQMGQEVILRCVPISNHLYFYWYRQILGQKVEFLVSFYNNEISEKSEIFDDQFSVERPDGSNFTLKIRSTKLEDSAMYFCASKHSFLYEQYFGPGTRLTVT.

The CDR3 sequence is CASSSTYEQYF. The DNA of the CDR3 is TGTGCCAGCAGCTCGACTTACGAGCAGTACTTC. The V and J genes are TRBV7-2 and TRBJ2-7, with D uncertain. V was pared by 4 bases and J by 4 bases, with 5 bases between. The CDR3 covers 11 residues. Germline CDR1 and CDR2: SGHTA and FQGNSA.

The chain is built from TRBV4-3 and TRBJ2-1; a weak D match, TRBD1 (5 bases). Germline CDR1 is LGHNA and CDR2 is YSLEER. The CDR3 is 15 residues long. Trimming shortened V by 1 base and J by 8 bases, and 15 bases separated the two germline ends. DNA for the CDR3: TGCGCCAGCAGCCAAGGTCGCAGGGTAGGGTATGAGCAGTTCTTC. It specifies CASSQGRRVGYEQFF.

The chain is built from TRBV11-2 and TRBJ2-2, with D unclear. This CDR3 spans 15 amino acids. Germline CDR1 and CDR2: SGHAT and FQNNGV. V dropped 4 bases and J dropped 3 bases, with 12 bases sitting between them. In DNA, the CDR3 is TGTGCCAGCAGCTCGAACCCTACGGACACCGGGGAGCTGTTTTTT. Its protein product is CASSSNPTDTGELFF.

The chain recombines TRBV28 with TRBJ1-2, with 7 bases identical to TRBD1. The CDR3 spans 12 residues. The ends lost 6 bases at V and 8 bases at J; junction bases unmatched: 6. Germline V lookup: CDR1 MDHEN, CDR2 SYDVKM. The CDR3 nucleotides read TGTGCCAGCAGGTACAGGGGTTTGGGCTACACCTTC. Residues: CASRYRGLGYTF.

This clone was counted a few times. The rearrangement uses TRBV5-8 and TRBJ2-2, with 9 positions matching TRBD1. The ends lost 4 bases at V and 5 bases at J; junction bases unmatched: 3. CDR1 and CDR2 from the germline V gene are SGHTS and YDEGEE. The CDR3 is 14 residues long. CDR3 residues: CASSVTGGTGELFF. The CDR3 nucleotides are TGTGCCAGCAGCGTGACAGGGGGGACCGGGGAGCTGTTTTTT.

J is TRBJ2-2 and V is TRBV29-1; 8 bases line up with TRBD2. The V gene's germline CDR1 is SQVTM and CDR2 ANQGSEA. Germline trimming cut 4 bases from V and 8 bases from J; bases unmatched to any gene: 3. The length of the CDR3 is 12 residues. CDR3 DNA: TGCAGCGTTGGGTCTAGCGGGGGGGAGCTGTTTTTT. It specifies CSVGSSGGELFF.

This chain uses TRBV7-2 with TRBJ2-5; D remains ambiguous. This CDR3 region has 15 residues. Trimming left V 2 bases short and J 2 bases short, with 12 bases between. Germline V lookup: CDR1 SGHTA, CDR2 FQGNSA. CDR3 nucleotide sequence: TGTGCCAGCAGCTTAAGTACAGACCCACAAGAGACCCAGTACTTC. Its protein product is CASSLSTDPQETQYF.